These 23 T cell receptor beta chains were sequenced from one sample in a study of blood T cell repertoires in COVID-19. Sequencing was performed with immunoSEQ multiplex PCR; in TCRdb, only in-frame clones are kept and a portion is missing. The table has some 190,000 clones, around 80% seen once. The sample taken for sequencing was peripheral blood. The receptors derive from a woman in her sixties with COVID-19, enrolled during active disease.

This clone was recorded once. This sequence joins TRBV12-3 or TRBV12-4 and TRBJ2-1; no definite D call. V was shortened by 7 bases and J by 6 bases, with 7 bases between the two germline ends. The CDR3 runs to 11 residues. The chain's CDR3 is CASNYLNEQFF. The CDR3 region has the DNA TGTGCCAGCAACTACCTCAATGAGCAGTTCTTC.

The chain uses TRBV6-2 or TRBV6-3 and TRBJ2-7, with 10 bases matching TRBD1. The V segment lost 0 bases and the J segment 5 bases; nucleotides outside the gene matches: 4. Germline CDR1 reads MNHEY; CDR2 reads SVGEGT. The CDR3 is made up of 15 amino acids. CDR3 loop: CASSYSWDRGDEQYF. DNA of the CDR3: TGTGCCAGCAGTTACTCTTGGGACAGGGGCGACGAGCAGTACTTC.

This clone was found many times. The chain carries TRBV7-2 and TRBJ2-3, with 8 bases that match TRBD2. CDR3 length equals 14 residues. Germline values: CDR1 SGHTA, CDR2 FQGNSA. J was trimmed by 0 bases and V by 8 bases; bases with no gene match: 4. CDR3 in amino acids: CASGRGGSTDTQYF. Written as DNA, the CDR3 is TGTGCCAGCGGACGGGGGGGCAGCACAGATACGCAGTATTTT.

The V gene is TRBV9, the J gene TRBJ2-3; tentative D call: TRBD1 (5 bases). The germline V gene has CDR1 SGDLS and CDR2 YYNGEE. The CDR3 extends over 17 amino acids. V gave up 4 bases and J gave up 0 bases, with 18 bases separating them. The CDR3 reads CASSLGVGQGSTDTQYF. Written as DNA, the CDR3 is TGTGCCAGCAGCTTAGGGGTGGGGCAGGGAAGCACAGATACGCAGTATTTT.

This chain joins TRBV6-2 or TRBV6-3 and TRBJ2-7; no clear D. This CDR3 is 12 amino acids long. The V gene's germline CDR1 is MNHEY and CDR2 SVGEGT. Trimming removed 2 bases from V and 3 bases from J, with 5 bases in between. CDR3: CASSYNNYEQYF. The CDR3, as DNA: TGTGCCAGCAGTTACAACAACTACGAGCAGTACTTC.

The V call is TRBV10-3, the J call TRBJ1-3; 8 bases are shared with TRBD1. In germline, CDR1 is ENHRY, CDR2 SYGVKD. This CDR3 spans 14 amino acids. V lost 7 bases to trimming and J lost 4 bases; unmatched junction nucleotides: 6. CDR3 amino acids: CAIKDRVDGNTIYF. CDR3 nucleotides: TGTGCCATCAAGGACAGGGTCGACGGAAACACCATATATTTT.

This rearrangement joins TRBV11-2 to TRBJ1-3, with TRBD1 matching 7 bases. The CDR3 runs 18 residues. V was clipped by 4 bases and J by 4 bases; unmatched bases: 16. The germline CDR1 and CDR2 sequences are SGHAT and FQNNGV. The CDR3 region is CASSSQLGGSTDGNTIYF. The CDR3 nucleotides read TGTGCCAGCAGCTCCCAATTAGGGGGCTCGACAGACGGAAACACCATATATTTT.

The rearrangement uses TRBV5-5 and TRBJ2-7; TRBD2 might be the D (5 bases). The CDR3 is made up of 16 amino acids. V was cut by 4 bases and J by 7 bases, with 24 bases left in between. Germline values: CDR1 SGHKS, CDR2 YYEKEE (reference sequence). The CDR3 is CASSQSLGPRGVEQYV. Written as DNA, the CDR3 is TGTGCCAGCAGCCAATCACTAGGGCCCAGAGGTGTTGAGCAGTACGTC.

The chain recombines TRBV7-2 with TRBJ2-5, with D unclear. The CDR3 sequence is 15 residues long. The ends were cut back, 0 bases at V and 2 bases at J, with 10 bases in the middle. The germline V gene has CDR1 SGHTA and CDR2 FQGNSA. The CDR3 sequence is CASSLALRFQETQYF. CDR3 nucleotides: TGTGCCAGCAGCTTAGCGCTTCGGTTTCAAGAGACCCAGTACTTC.

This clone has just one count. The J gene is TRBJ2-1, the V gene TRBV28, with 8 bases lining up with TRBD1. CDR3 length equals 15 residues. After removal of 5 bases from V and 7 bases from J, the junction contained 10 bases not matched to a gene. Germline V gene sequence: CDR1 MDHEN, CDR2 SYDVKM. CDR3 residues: CASSLLRTGINEQFF. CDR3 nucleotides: TGTGCCAGCAGTCTCCTTAGGACAGGGATTAATGAGCAGTTCTTC.

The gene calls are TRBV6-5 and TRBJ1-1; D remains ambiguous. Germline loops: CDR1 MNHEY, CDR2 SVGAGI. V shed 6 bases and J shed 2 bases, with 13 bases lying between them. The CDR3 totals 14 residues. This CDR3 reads CASSMGLLNTEAFF. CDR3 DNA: TGTGCCAGCAGCATGGGTTTACTAAACACTGAAGCTTTCTTT.

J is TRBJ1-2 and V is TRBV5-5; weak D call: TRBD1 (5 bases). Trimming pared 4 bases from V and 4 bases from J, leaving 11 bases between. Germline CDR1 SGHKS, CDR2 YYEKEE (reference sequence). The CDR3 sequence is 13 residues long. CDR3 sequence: CASSPGQAYGYTF. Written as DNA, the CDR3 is TGTGCCAGCAGCCCCGGACAAGCCTATGGCTACACCTTC. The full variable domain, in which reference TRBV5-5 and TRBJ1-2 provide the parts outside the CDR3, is DAGVTQSPTHLIKTRGQQVTLRCSPISGHKSVSWYQQVLGQGPQFIFQYYEKEERGRGNFPDRFSARQFPNYSSELNVNALLLGDSALYLCASSPGQAYGYTFGSGTRLTVV.

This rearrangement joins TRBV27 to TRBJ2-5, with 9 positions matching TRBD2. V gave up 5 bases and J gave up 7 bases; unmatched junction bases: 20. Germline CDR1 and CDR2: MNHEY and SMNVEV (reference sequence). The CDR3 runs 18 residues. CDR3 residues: CASSKRGDSTAGVMTQYF. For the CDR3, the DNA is TGTGCCAGCAGTAAGCGGGGGGACAGTACTGCGGGGGTGATGACCCAGTACTTC.

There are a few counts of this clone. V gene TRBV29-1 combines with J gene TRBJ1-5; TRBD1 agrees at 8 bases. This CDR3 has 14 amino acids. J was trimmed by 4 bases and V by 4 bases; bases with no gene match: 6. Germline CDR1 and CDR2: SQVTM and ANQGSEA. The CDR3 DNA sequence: TGCAGCGTTGGAGGACAGGGCGATAATCAGCCCCAGCATTTT. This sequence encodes CSVGGQGDNQPQHF.

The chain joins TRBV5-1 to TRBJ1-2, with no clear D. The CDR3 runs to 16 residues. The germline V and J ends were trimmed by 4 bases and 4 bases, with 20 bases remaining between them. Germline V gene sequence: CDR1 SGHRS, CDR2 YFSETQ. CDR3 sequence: CASSPFPRFTVYGYTF. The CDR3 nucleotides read TGCGCCAGCAGCCCCTTCCCCAGGTTTACAGTCTATGGCTACACCTTC. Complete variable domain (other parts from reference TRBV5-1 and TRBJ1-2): KAGVTQTPRYLIKTRGQQVTLSCSPISGHRSVSWYQQTPGQGLQFLFEYFSETQRNKGNFPGRFSGRQFSNSRSEMNVSTLELGDSALYLCASSPFPRFTVYGYTFGSGTRLTVV.

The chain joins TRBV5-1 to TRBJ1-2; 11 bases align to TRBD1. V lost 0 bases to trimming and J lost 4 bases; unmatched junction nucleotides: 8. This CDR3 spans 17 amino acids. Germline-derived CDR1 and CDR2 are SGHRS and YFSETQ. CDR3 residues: CASSLDGQGAIGYGYTF. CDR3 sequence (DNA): TGCGCCAGCAGCTTGGATGGACAGGGGGCCATCGGCTATGGCTACACCTTC.

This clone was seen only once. The CDR3 sequence is CASSRPAGNYGYTF. In DNA, the CDR3 is TGTGCCAGCAGCCGTCCGGCCGGGAACTATGGCTACACCTTC. The chain carries TRBV28 and TRBJ1-2; D is uncertain. Per germline, CDR1 MDHEN and CDR2 SYDVKM. V was pared by 6 bases and J by 2 bases, with 13 bases between. This CDR3 is 14 amino acids long.

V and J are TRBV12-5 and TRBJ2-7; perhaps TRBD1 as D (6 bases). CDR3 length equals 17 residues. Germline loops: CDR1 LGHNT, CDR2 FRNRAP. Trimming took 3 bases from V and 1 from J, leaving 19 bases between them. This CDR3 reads CASGFTLNRAESYEQYV. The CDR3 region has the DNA TGTGCTAGTGGTTTCACCTTGAACAGGGCAGAATCCTACGAGCAGTACGTC.

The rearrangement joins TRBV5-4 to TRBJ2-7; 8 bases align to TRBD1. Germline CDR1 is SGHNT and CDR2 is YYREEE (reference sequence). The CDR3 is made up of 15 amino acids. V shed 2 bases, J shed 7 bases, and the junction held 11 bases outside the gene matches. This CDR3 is CASSFGGQGLREQYF. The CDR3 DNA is TGTGCCAGCAGCTTTGGCGGACAGGGTCTACGGGAGCAGTACTTC.

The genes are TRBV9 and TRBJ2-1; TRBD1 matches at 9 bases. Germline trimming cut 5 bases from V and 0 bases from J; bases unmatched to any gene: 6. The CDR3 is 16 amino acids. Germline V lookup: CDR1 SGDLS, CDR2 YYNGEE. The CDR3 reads CASSGGTGSSYNEQFF. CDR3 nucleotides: TGTGCCAGCAGTGGCGGGACAGGGAGCTCCTACAATGAGCAGTTCTTC.

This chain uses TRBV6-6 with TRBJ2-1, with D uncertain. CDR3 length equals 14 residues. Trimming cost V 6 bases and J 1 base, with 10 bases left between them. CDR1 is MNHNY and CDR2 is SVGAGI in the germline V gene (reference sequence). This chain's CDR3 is CASSPTGSYNEQFF. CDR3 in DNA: TGTGCCAGCAGCCCGACTGGGTCCTACAATGAGCAGTTCTTC.

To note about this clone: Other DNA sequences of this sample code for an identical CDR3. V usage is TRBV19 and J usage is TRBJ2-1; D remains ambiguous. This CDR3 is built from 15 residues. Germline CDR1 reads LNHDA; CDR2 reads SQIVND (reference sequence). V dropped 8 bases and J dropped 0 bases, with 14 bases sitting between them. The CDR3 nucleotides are TGTGCCAGTCTGCCTCGTAGAAGCTCCTACAATGAGCAGTTCTTC. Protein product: CASLPRRSSYNEQFF.

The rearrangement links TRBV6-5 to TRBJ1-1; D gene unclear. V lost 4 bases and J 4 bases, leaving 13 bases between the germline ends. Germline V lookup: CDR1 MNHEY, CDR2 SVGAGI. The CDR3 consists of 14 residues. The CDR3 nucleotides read TGTGCCAGCAGTTCCCCCCTAGGTGGCACTGAAGCTTTCTTT. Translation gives CASSSPLGGTEAFF.